This T cell receptor (beta chain) comes out of a study of memory CD8 T cells in hepatitis C reinfection (dated by TCRdb to 2015 to 2018). In the study overall: Of the five donors, three spontaneously resolved two consecutive HCV infections, and two cleared a primary infection but developed chronic infection after reinfection. A case counted as HCV reinfection when an HCV RNA test came back positive after two negative tests taken at least 60 days apart. Samples from before reinfection were taken anywhere from 55 to 20 weeks prior to reinfection being detected. The TCR beta repertoire of virus-specific CD8 T cells was tracked longitudinally in about five donors across an HCV reinfection episode. Between about 2009 and 2013, five reinfection cases that had stored pre-reinfection samples were identified. In the reinfection study, participants who had resolved a prior HCV infection were followed every 3 months. Overall study results and their limits: Because only a handful of donors were included, definitive conclusions about public clonotypes linked to secondary clearance could not be reached by the study.

There are 15 amino acids in the CDR3, from cysteine to phenylalanine inclusive. The kept DNA is CDR3 alone, 45 bases in frame from the first base. The germline V gene yields MNHEY for CDR1 and SVGAGI for CDR2. At the junction V is shortened by 0 bases and J by 3 bases, with 11 bases in between. This clone turned up a few times. Its cognate antigen has yet to be identified. Nothing much larger sits one base from this clone, and base qualities are not available. Library creation used the immunoSEQ multiplex PCR assay. Genomic DNA was extracted from the sorted cells, and Adaptive Biotechnologies' automated high-throughput method was used to sequence the TCR beta V, D and J regions. CDR3 regions were amplified with a two-step, bias-controlled multiplex PCR. Amplified TCR beta libraries were sequenced on an Illumina instrument. Regarding the original processing steps: Demultiplexed reads were processed to lower amplification and sequencing bias, and the IMGT database was used to assign CDR3 sequences to gene families. Repertoire data were analyzed with ImmunoSEQ software version 2.0. Clonotype lists were filtered to remove out-of-frame sequences as well as sequences containing stop codons in the CDR3. Any clonotype with a frequency under 0.01% was left out, since that frequency corresponded to less than one cell. To get richness, observed richness was divided by input cell number, while evenness came from dividing Shannon entropy by log observed richness. Repertoire diversity and the similarity between time points were measured using Simpson diversity and Morisita-Horn overlap indices. Clonotypes were sorted into dominant (>1%), sub-dominant (0.5-0.99%), low abundance (0.1-0.49%) or lowest abundance (<0.1%) groups. A germline index was calculated as total CDR3 length minus total nucleotide additions, divided by total CDR3 length. TCRdb limited this immuneACCESS table to in-frame rearrangements with V and J called. A share of clones is missing; checked studies link under half to unresolved V genes, and the rest is unexplained. D and trimming were read from the DNA, whereas the V and J calls and clone size are those reported in that table. The sample contains more than 45,000 clones, roughly 90% of them found a single time. Around 1% of the sample lies in the top ten.

The sample's time point label, in plain terms: pre-reinfection, 55 to 20 weeks before reinfection detection. The sorted cells were sequenced directly ex vivo, without any in vitro expansion ahead of TCR sequencing. The donors were people who inject drugs and were enrolled in Canada's Montreal Acute Hepatitis C Cohort Study (HEPCO). Total naive CD8 T cells, sorted as viable CD3+ CD8+ CD45RO-, came from a couple of donors at all three reinfection time points as controls. Before sorting, cryopreserved peripheral blood mononuclear cells were thawed and used as the source for purifying CD8 T cells. The MACS CD8+ T cell Isolation Kit was used to enrich CD8 T cells through negative selection. Cells were sorted on a BD FACSAria II sorter using FACSDiva software, and FlowJo was used for data analysis.

Recombination connected TRBV6-5 to TRBJ1-1, with the D gene uncertain. The clonotype comes from a man aged 18-30 years with hepatitis C virus infection. The sequencing input was naive CD8+ T cells sorted from blood. Interpreted using the paper, the cell subset or site label stands for: total naive CD8+CD45RO- T cells. The DNA reads as follows: TGTGCCAGCAGTTACTCGGATTTCGGGGACACTGAAGCTTTCTTT. Translated, it reads CASSYSDFGDTEAFF.